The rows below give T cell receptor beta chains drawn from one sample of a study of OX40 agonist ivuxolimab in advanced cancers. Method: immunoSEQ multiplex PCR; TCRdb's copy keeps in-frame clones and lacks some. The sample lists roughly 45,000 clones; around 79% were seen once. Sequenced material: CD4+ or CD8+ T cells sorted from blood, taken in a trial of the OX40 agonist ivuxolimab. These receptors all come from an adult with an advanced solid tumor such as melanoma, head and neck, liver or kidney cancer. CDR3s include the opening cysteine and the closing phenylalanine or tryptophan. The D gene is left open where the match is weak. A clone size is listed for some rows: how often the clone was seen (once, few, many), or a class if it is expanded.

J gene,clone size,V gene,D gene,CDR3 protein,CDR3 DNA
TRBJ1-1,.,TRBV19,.,CASSYSLNTEAFF,TGTGCCAGTAGTTACAGCTTGAACACTGAAGCTTTCTTT
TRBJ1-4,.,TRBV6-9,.,CASSYRVWVTNEKLFF,TGTGCCAGCAGTTATCGGGTTTGGGTAACTAATGAAAAACTGTTTTTT
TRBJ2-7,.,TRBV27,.,CASSYGPIGYEQYF,TGTGCCAGCAGTTACGGGCCCATAGGCTACGAGCAGTACTTC
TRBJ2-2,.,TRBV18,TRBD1,CASSPLTGTATGELFF,TGTGCCAGCTCACCCTTAACCGGGACAGCCACCGGGGAGCTGTTTTTT
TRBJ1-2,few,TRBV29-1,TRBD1,CSAGDRVVMGYTF,TGCAGCGCCGGGGACAGGGTTGTAATGGGCTACACCTTC
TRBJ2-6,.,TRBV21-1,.,CASSSCGTDFSGANVLTF,TGTGCCAGCAGCAGCTGCGGGACAGACTTCTCTGGGGCCAACGTCCTGACTTTC
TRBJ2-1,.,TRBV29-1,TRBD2,CSVGLAGDGEQFF,TGCAGCGTGGGACTAGCGGGAGATGGTGAGCAGTTCTTC
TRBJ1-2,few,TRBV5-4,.,CASSLAQGFGYTF,TGTGCCAGCAGCTTGGCCCAGGGATTTGGCTACACCTTC
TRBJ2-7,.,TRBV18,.,CASSPDGWGAYEQYF,TGTGCCAGCTCACCAGACGGGTGGGGGGCCTACGAGCAGTACTTC
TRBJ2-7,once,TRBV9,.,CASSVGQSYEQYF,TGTGCCAGCAGCGTAGGGCAGTCCTACGAGCAGTACTTC
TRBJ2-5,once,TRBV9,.,CASSVDIAETQYF,TGTGCCAGCAGCGTTGACATAGCCGAGACCCAGTACTTC
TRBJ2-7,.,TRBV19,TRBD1,CASSSLGTGIYEQYF,TGTGCCAGTAGTTCTCTGGGGACAGGGATCTACGAGCAGTACTTC
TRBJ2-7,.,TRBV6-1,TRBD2,CASSDEWTSGRTEQYF,TGTGCCAGCAGTGACGAATGGACTAGCGGGAGAACGGAGCAGTACTTC
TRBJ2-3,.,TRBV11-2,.,CASSPGADTQYF,TGTGCCAGCAGCCCCGGGGCAGATACGCAGTATTTT
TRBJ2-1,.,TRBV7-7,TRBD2,CASSAGTINEQFF,TGTGCCAGCAGCGCCGGGACTATCAATGAGCAGTTCTTC
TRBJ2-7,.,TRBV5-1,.,CASSFTSDYEQYF,TGCGCCAGCAGCTTTACCAGCGACTACGAGCAGTACTTC
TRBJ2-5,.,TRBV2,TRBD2,CASLSYLAGETQYF,TGTGCCAGCTTAAGTTATCTAGCGGGAGAGACCCAGTACTTC
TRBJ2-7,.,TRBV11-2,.,CASSISTKQYF,TGTGCCAGCAGCATTTCTACGAAGCAGTACTTC